This TCR beta chain was obtained from a study of T cell responses to AZD1222 COVID-19 vaccine. There are 14 residues in the CDR3. The V end was cut by 3 bases, the J end by 4 bases, with 16 bases between. The germline V gene has CDR1 DFQATT and CDR2 SNEGSKA (reference sequence). Generated by immunoSEQ multiplex PCR, the TCRdb table keeps only in-frame clones and is missing some. The repertoire includes over 45,000 clones, about 85% of them detected once, and 3% to 4% sits in the top ten. The input for sequencing was peripheral blood, taken on day 0 of AZD1222 vaccination. This chain uses TRBV20-1 with TRBJ2-7; a possible D gene is TRBD1 (6 bases). This TCR derives from an adult in good health. CDR3 sequence reads: CSASGTLSGYEQYF. The CDR3 bases are TGCAGTGCTAGTGGGACATTGAGTGGTTACGAGCAGTACTTC.